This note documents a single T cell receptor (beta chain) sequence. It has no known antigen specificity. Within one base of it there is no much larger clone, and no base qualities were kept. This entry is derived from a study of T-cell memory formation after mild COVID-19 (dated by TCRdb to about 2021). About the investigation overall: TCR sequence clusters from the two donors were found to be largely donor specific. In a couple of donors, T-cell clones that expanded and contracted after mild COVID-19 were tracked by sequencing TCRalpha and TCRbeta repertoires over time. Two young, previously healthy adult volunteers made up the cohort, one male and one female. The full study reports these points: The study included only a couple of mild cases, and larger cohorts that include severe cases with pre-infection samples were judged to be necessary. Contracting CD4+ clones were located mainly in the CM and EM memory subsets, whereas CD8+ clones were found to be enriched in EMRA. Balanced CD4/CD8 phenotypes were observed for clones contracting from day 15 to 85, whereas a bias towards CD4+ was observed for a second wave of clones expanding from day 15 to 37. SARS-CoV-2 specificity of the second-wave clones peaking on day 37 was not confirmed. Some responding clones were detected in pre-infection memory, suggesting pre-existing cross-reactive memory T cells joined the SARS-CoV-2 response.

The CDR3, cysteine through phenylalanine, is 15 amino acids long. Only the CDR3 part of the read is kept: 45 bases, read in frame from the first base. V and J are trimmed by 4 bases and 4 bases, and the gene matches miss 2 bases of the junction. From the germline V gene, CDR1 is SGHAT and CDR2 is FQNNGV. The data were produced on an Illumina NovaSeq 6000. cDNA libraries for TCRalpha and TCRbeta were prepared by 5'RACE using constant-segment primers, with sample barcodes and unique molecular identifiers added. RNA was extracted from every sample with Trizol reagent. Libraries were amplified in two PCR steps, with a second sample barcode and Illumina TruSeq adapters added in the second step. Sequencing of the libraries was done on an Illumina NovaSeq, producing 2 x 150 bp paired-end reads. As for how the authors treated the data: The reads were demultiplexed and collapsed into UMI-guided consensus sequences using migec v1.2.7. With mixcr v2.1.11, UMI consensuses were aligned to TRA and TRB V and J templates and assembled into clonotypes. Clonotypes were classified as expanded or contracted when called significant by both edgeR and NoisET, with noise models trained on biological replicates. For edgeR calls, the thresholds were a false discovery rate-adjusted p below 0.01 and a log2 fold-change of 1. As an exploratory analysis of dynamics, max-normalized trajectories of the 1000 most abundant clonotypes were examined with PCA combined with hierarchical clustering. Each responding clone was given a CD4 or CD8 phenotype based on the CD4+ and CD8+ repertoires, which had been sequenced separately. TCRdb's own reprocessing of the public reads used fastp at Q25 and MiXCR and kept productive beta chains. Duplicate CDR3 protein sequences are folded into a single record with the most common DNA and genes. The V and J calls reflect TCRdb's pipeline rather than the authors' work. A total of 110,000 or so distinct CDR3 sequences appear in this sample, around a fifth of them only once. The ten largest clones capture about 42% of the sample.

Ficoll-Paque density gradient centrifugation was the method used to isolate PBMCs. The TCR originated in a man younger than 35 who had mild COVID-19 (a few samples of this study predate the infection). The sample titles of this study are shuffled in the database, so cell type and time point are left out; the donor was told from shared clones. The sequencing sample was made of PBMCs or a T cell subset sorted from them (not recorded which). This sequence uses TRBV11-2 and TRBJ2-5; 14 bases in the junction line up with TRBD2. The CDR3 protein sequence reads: CASSWTSGGLETQYF. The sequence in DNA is TGTGCCAGCAGCTGGACTAGCGGGGGGCTAGAGACCCAGTACTTC. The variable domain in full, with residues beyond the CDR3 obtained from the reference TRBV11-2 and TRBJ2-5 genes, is EAGVAQSPRYKIIEKRQSVAFWCNPISGHATLYWYQQILGQGPKLLIQFQNNGVVDDSQLPKDRFSAERLKGVDSTLKIQPAKLEDSAVYLCASSWTSGGLETQYFGPGTRLLVL.